This T cell receptor (beta chain) is from a study of T cells in women clearing cervical HPV infection. About the study: Only a few women had HLA typing results available. Study-level results: Cases carried less TRBV6-7 than controls: approximately 0.1% versus 0.16%.

The CDR3 runs to 15 residues. From germline, CDR1 is PRHDT and CDR2 FYEKMQ (reference sequence). Trimming took off 5 bases at V and 5 bases at J, with 16 bases between the two ends. With respect to this clone: Its specificity is not known. The read halts 3 residues ahead of the CDR3 end, with the missing end drawn from the germline J gene.

The table came from immunoSEQ multiplex PCR; TCRdb's copy has only in-frame clones and leaves some out. The listing contains tens of thousands of clones. This TCR was recovered from a woman between 18 and 69 years old with a cervical HPV16 infection that either progressed to CIN3+ or cleared (not recorded which). V gene TRBV13 combines with J gene TRBJ2-1; possibly TRBD1 or TRBD2 for D (5 bases each). Sequencing used blood buffy coat. The CDR3 sequence is CASSARGDGDNEQFF. The DNA read from the CDR3 is TGTGCCAGCAGCGCTAGAGGGGATGGGGACAATGAG. The variable domain in full, with the rest retrieved from reference TRBV13 and TRBJ2-1, is AAGVIQSPRHLIKEKRETATLKCYPIPRHDTVYWYQQGPGQDPQFLISFYEKMQSDKGSIPDRFSAQQFSDYHSELNMSSLELGDSALYFCASSARGDGDNEQFFGPGTRLTVL.